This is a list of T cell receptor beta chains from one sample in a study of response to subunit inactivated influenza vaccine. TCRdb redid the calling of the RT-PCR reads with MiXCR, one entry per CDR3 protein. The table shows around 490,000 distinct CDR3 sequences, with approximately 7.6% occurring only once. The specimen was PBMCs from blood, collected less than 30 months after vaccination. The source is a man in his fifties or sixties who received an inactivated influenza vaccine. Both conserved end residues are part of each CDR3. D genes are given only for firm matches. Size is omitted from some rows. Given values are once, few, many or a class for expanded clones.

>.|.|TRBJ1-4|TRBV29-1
CSVEDRRGKEKLFF
TGCAGCGTTGAAGATCGGCGGGGTAAAGAAAAACTGTTTTTT
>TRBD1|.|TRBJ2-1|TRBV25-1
CASRGGDRGYNEQFF
TGTGCCAGCCGGGGGGGGGACAGGGGATACAATGAGCAGTTCTTC
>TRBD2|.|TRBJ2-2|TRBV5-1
CASSPTSGSTAGELFF
TGCGCCAGCAGCCCGACTAGCGGGAGTACCGCCGGGGAGCTGTTTTTT
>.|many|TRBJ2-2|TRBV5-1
CASSLALRSTGELFF
TGCGCCAGCAGCTTGGCGCTAAGATCCACCGGGGAGCTGTTTTTT
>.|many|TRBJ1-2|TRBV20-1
CSAWSYGNYGYTF
TGCAGTGCTTGGTCTTACGGGAACTATGGCTACACCTTC
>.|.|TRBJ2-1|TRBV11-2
CASSRIQGSYNEQFF
TGTGCCAGCAGCCGCATCCAGGGGTCCTACAATGAGCAGTTCTTC
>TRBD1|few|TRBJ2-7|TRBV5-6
CASSLVPDRGSHEQYF
TGTGCCAGCAGCTTGGTTCCGGACAGGGGGTCCCACGAGCAGTACTTC
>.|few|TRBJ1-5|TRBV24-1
CATSDLYSNQPQHF
TGTGCCACCAGTGATTTGTATAGCAATCAGCCCCAGCATTTT
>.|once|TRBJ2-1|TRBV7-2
CASSPRLGGNEQFF
TGTGCCAGCAGCCCTAGACTGGGTGGGAATGAGCAGTTCTTC
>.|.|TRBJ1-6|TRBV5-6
CASSPSAGFFSPLHF
TGTGCCAGCAGCCCCTCCGCCGGCTTTTTCTCACCCCTCCACTTT
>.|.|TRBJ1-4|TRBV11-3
CASSRQAGEKLFF
TGTGCCAGCAGCAGACAGGCGGGGGAAAAACTGTTTTTT
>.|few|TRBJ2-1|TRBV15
CATSSRSVFYNEQFF
TGTGCCACCAGCTCGCGGTCGGTGTTCTACAATGAGCAGTTCTTC
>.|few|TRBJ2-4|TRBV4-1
CASSPVEGDIQYF
TGCGCCAGCAGCCCCGTTGAAGGGGACATTCAGTACTTC
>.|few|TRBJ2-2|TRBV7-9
CAVSRGNTGELFF
TGTGCCGTTTCCAGGGGCAACACCGGGGAGCTGTTTTTT
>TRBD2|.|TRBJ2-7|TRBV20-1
CSAGQLAGAYEQYF
TGCAGTGCTGGCCAACTAGCGGGAGCCTACGAGCAGTACTTC